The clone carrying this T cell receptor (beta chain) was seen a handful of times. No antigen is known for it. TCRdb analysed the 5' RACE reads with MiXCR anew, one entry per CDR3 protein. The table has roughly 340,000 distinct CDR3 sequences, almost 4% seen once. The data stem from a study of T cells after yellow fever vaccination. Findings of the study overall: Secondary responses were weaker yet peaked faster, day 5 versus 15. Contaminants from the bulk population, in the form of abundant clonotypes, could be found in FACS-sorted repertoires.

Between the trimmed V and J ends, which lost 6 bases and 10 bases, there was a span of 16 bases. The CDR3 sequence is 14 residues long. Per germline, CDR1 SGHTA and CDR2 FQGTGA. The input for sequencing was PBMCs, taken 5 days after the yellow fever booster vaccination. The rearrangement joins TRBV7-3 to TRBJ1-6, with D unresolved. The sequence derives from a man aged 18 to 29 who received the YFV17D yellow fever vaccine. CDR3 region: CASSLDPGSSPLHF. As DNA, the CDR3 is TGTGCCAGCAGTTTGGATCCGGGTTCCTCACCCCTCCACTTT.